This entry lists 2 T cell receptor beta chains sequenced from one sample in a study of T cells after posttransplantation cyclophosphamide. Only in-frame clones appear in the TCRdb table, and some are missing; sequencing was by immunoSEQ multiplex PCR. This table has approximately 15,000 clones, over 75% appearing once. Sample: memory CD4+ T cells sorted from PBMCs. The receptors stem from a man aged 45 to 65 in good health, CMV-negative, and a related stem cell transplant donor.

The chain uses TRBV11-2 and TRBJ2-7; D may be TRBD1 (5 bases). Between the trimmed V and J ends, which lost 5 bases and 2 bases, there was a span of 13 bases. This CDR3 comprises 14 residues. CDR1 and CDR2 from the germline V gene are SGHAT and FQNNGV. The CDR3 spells CASSPRTTTYEQYF. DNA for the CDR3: TGTGCCAGCAGCCCGAGGACAACCACCTACGAGCAGTACTTC.

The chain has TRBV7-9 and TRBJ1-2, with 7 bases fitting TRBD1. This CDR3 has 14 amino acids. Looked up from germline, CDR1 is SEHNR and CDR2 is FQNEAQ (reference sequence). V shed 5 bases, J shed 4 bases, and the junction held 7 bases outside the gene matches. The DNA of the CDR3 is TGTGCCAGCAGCCCGGGGACAGCAGGCTATGGCTACACCTTC. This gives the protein CASSPGTAGYGYTF.